The T cell receptor (beta chain) described here comes from a study of CD8 T cells in Susac syndrome. Study-wide points: Within total CD8+ repertoires, over 15 Susac-specific public clones were found, and within CD8+ TEMRA repertoires, several.

In regard to this clonotype: Antigen unknown.

RNA, at about 0.45 to 1 ug, was reverse transcribed with random hexamers. TCRdb processed the immunoSEQ multiplex PCR reads anew with MiXCR; each CDR3 protein has one entry. The sample contains fewer than 85,000 distinct CDR3 sequences, roughly 94% of which appear only once. Trimming took off 2 bases at V and 0 bases at J, with 12 bases between the two ends. The CDR3 covers 16 residues. CDR1 MGHRA and CDR2 YSYEKL come from the germline V gene. Sequencing was carried out using CD8+ T cells from PBMCs. The receptor was derived from a human donor with Susac syndrome. The chain carries TRBV4-1 and TRBJ2-3, with D possibly TRBD2 on 6 matching bases. The DNA for the CDR3 is TGCGCCAGCAGCCAACGCGGGGACGCTAGCACAGATACGCAGTATTTT. It codes for CASSQRGDASTDTQYF.